These 29 T cell receptor beta chains came from one sample sequenced in a study of cytomegalovirus exposure and HLA in healthy donors. The PCR employed 60 Vbeta primers together with 13 Jbeta primers. TCRdb's table, derived via immunoSEQ multiplex PCR, lists solely in-frame clones and lacks some. This table holds over 85,000 clones, roughly 8.2% found once. The sample was PBMCs. Receptors originate from a man aged 45 to 65 in good health and CMV-seronegative.

In this sample, this clone turned up a few times. The V and J genes are TRBV15 and TRBJ1-2; D may be TRBD1 (5 bases). Germline V gene sequence: CDR1 LNHNV, CDR2 YYDKDF (reference sequence). The CDR3 runs 14 residues. Between the trimmed V and J ends, which lost 0 bases and 3 bases, there was a span of 8 bases. For the CDR3, the DNA is TGTGCCACCAGCAGAGACAGGGCCGACTATGGCTACACCTTC. Translating it yields CATSRDRADYGYTF.

The chain links TRBV28 to TRBJ1-2; no clear D. V was pared by 5 bases and J by 1 base, with 14 bases between. CDR3 length: 15 amino acids. Germline V gene lookup returns CDR1 MDHEN and CDR2 SYDVKM. CDR3 in DNA: TGTGCCAGCAGTCCCCTGGTTAGCATTAACTATGGCTACACCTTC. Its protein is CASSPLVSINYGYTF.

The chain uses TRBV6-6 and TRBJ2-7; a weak D match, TRBD1 (5 bases). The CDR3 covers 12 residues. V was pared by 4 bases and J by 4 bases, with 8 bases between. Germline V lookup: CDR1 MNHNY, CDR2 SVGAGI (reference sequence). The CDR3: CASSSDSYEQYF. The CDR3 DNA is TGTGCCAGCAGTTCCGACAGTTACGAGCAGTACTTC.

This clone occurred a few times. This sequence joins TRBV9 and TRBJ2-1, with TRBD2 matching over 7 bases. Germline-derived CDR1 and CDR2 are SGDLS and YYNGEE. The CDR3 is 13 amino acids. Trimming at V came to 8 bases and at J to 10 bases, leaving 12 bases not matched to a gene. The CDR3 spells CASGGLEVVEQFF. The DNA for the CDR3 is TGTGCCAGTGGTGGACTAGAAGTTGTAGAGCAGTTCTTC.

V and J are TRBV7-8 and TRBJ1-2; TRBD1 agrees at 7 bases. The CDR3 has 16 amino acids. J was trimmed by 6 bases and V by 5 bases; bases with no gene match: 15. The germline gives CDR1 SGHVS, CDR2 FQNEAQ. The CDR3 bases are TGTGCCAGCAGCCCCGGGGGGGGGCGACAGGGTCATGGCTACACCTTC. Protein product: CASSPGGGRQGHGYTF.

A few counts support this clone. V is TRBV7-2 and J is TRBJ2-7, with D hard to call. Per germline, CDR1 SGHTA and CDR2 FQGNSA. V gave up 0 bases and J gave up 3 bases, with 9 bases separating them. This CDR3 region has 14 residues. CDR3 nucleotides: TGTGCCAGCAGCTTAGCAATCGGAGTCTACGAGCAGTACTTC. This encodes CASSLAIGVYEQYF.

The chain has TRBV5-6 and TRBJ1-4; TRBD1 is a possible D gene (5 bases). The CDR3 consists of 14 residues. V lost 3 bases to trimming and J lost 2 bases, with 8 bases between them. The germline V gene encodes CDR1 SGHDT and CDR2 YYEEEE. CDR3 sequence reads: CASSSRGTNEKLFF. The CDR3 DNA reads as TGTGCCAGCAGCTCGCGGGGGACTAATGAAAAACTGTTTTTT.

This clone was counted only a few times. The chain recombines TRBV7-9 with TRBJ2-5; no clear D gene. V lost 2 bases to trimming and J lost 1 base, with 5 bases between them. In germline, CDR1 is SEHNR, CDR2 FQNEAQ (reference sequence). The CDR3 loop spans 13 amino acids. CDR3 bases: TGTGCCAGCAGCTTAAGGAGCCAAGAGACCCAGTACTTC. It is translated as CASSLRSQETQYF.

The chain joins TRBV5-1 to TRBJ1-5, with D possibly matching TRBD1 (6 bases). V dropped 0 bases and J dropped 3 bases, with 10 bases sitting between them. There are 15 residues in the CDR3. CDR1 is SGHRS and CDR2 is YFSETQ in the germline V gene. The CDR3 reads CASSLVAGVNQPQHF. CDR3 coding DNA: TGCGCCAGCAGCTTGGTCGCAGGGGTCAATCAGCCCCAGCATTTT.

The chain recombines TRBV2 with TRBJ1-5; 7 bases agree with TRBD1. J was trimmed by 3 bases and V by 6 bases; bases with no gene match: 8. The CDR3 is 15 residues long. Germline loops: CDR1 SNHLY, CDR2 FYNNEI. The CDR3 is CASRNTGTDNQPQHF. The DNA of the CDR3 is TGTGCCAGCAGAAATACCGGGACAGACAATCAGCCCCAGCATTTT.

The rearrangement links TRBV7-9 to TRBJ1-1; tentative D call: TRBD1 (5 bases). The germline V gene encodes CDR1 SEHNR and CDR2 FQNEAQ (reference sequence). V gave up 5 bases and J gave up 8 bases, with 15 bases separating them. The CDR3 consists of 13 residues. The CDR3 loop is CASSLGAGGEAFF. CDR3 in DNA: TGTGCCAGCAGCCTAGGGGCTGGGGGGGAAGCTTTCTTT.

The J gene is TRBJ2-7, the V gene TRBV5-1, with D uncertain. V lost 2 bases and J lost 5, with 14 bases in between. Germline CDR1 reads SGHRS; CDR2 reads YFSETQ. The CDR3 loop spans 14 amino acids. CDR3 loop: CASSFSTDSDEQYF. The CDR3 region has the DNA TGCGCCAGCAGCTTCTCGACCGACTCGGACGAGCAGTACTTC.

The V gene is TRBV10-2, the J gene TRBJ1-4; 7 nucleotides line up with TRBD1. CDR1 is WSHSY, CDR2 SAAADI, per germline. Losses at the gene ends were 6 bases for V and 7 bases for J; bases not matched to a gene: 11. The CDR3 is 15 residues long. The CDR3 DNA reads TGCGCCAGCAGAGTTTCACAGGGGCGGGGTGAAAAACTGTTTTTT. Its protein is CASRVSQGRGEKLFF.

This clone was picked up a small number of times. The rearrangement uses TRBV28 and TRBJ1-1; 12 bases map to TRBD1. Germline CDR1 reads MDHEN; CDR2 reads SYDVKM. The trim removed 7 bases at V and 0 bases at J, leaving 9 bases unmatched. The CDR3 runs 17 residues. The CDR3 DNA follows: TGTGCCAGCACGGGACAGGGGGCCTGGAGGATGAACACTGAAGCTTTCTTT. Protein product: CASTGQGAWRMNTEAFF. The variable domain in full, with the rest retrieved from reference TRBV28 and TRBJ1-1, is DVKVTQSSRYLVKRTGEKVFLECVQDMDHENMFWYRQDPGLGLRLIYFSYDVKMKEKGDIPEGYSVSREKKERFSLILESASTNQTSMYLCASTGQGAWRMNTEAFFGQGTRLTVV.

The chain uses TRBV7-2 and TRBJ2-5; D is uncertain. The CDR3 sequence is 14 residues long. Between the trimmed V and J ends, which lost 1 base and 2 bases, there was a span of 8 bases. Germline V gene lookup returns CDR1 SGHTA and CDR2 FQGNSA. The CDR3 reads CASSLVPGQETQYF. In DNA, the CDR3 is TGTGCCAGCAGCTTAGTACCCGGGCAAGAGACCCAGTACTTC.

This chain joins TRBV27 and TRBJ2-2; no definite D call. Trimming shortened V by 6 bases and J by 3 bases, and 17 bases separated the two germline ends. The CDR3 loop spans 16 amino acids. CDR1 and CDR2 (germline): MNHEY, SMNVEV (reference sequence). The CDR3 protein is CASSLISFGDTGELFF. The CDR3 DNA follows: TGTGCCAGCAGCCTCATTTCATTTGGAGACACCGGGGAGCTGTTTTTT.

This clone was seen ten or more times. The J gene is TRBJ1-5, the V gene TRBV9; D ambiguous. With 2 bases removed from V and 2 bases from J, the gap between germline ends came to 8 bases. The CDR3 is made up of 14 amino acids. The germline V gene encodes CDR1 SGDLS and CDR2 YYNGEE. CDR3 sequence reads: CASSVWGGNQPQHF. The DNA for the CDR3 is TGTGCCAGCAGCGTTTGGGGAGGCAATCAGCCCCAGCATTTT. The full variable domain, with the rest looked up from reference TRBV9 and TRBJ1-5, is DSGVTQTPKHLITATGQRVTLRCSPRSGDLSVYWYQQSLDQGLQFLIQYYNGEERAKGNILERFSAQQFPDLHSELNLSSLELGDSALYFCASSVWGGNQPQHFGDGTRLSIL.

In this sample, this clone turned up a few times. The V and J genes are TRBV19 and TRBJ2-5; the D gene is possibly TRBD2 (5 bases). This CDR3 region has 17 residues. V was trimmed by 7 bases and J by 2 bases, leaving 23 bases between them. Looked up from germline, CDR1 is LNHDA and CDR2 is SQIVND (reference sequence). The CDR3 spells CASIYRRQEYNQETQYF. CDR3 nucleotide sequence: TGTGCCAGTATCTATAGGAGGCAGGAATACAATCAAGAGACCCAGTACTTC.

As regards this clone: One end of the junction does not line up with germline, which may come from a read error. J is TRBJ2-7 and V is TRBV7-6, with D maybe TRBD1 (5 bases). The CDR3 covers 13 residues. From germline, CDR1 is SGHVS and CDR2 FNYEAQ. CDR3 protein: CASSLGHTYGQYF. CDR3 in DNA: TGTGCCAGCAGCTTGGGGCATACCTACGGGCAGTACTTC.

The V gene is TRBV6-5, the J gene TRBJ2-3, with 9 bases fitting TRBD1. Germline V gene data show CDR1 as MNHEY and CDR2 as SVGAGI. With V trimmed by 10 bases and J by 6 bases, 11 bases remained unmatched. The CDR3 extends over 14 amino acids. As DNA, the CDR3 is TGTGCCACCCGCAGGGACAGGGCGGCGGATACGCAGTATTTT. This gives the protein CATRRDRAADTQYF.

This clone was counted between two and nine times. V usage is TRBV29-1 and J usage is TRBJ2-2, with 10 bases lining up with TRBD1. With 4 bases clipped from V and 2 bases from J, the junction kept 1 base outside the gene matches. In germline, CDR1 is SQVTM, CDR2 ANQGSEA. The CDR3 has 14 residues. CDR3 DNA: TGCAGCGTTGGACAGGGGGCAAACACCGGGGAGCTGTTTTTT. This gives the protein CSVGQGANTGELFF.

This chain uses TRBV19 with TRBJ2-7, with D possibly being TRBD1 (6 bases). CDR3 size: 13 residues. Trimming took 4 bases from V and 1 from J, leaving 8 bases between them. Germline V lookup: CDR1 LNHDA, CDR2 SQIVND (reference sequence). The CDR3 region has the DNA TGTGCCAGTAGTAGGACAGAATCCTACGAGCAGTACTTC. Its translation is CASSRTESYEQYF.

This clone was observed a few times. V usage is TRBV5-1 and J usage is TRBJ2-5, with 9 nucleotides matching TRBD1. The CDR3 contains 15 residues. CDR1 SGHRS and CDR2 YFSETQ come from the germline V gene. The trim removed 5 bases at V and 3 bases at J, leaving 8 bases unmatched. The chain's CDR3 is CASRSRTGEEETQYF. Here the CDR3 DNA reads TGCGCCAGCAGGTCCCGGACAGGGGAGGAAGAGACCCAGTACTTC.

This chain uses TRBV11-2 with TRBJ1-4; 12 bases map to TRBD1. The V and J ends lost 4 bases and 6 bases, in that order; junction bases with no gene match: 15. This CDR3 has 19 amino acids. Germline lookup yields CDR1 SGHAT and CDR2 FQNNGV. In DNA, the CDR3 is TGTGCCAGCAGCTCCATTGGGACAGGGGGCCTGGTGGCCGATGAAAAACTGTTTTTT. This gives the protein CASSSIGTGGLVADEKLFF. The full variable domain, its missing parts supplied by reference TRBV11-2 and TRBJ1-4, is EAGVAQSPRYKIIEKRQSVAFWCNPISGHATLYWYQQILGQGPKLLIQFQNNGVVDDSQLPKDRFSAERLKGVDSTLKIQPAKLEDSAVYLCASSSIGTGGLVADEKLFFGSGTQLSVL.

This clone was observed a few times. The V and J genes are TRBV5-1 and TRBJ2-3; 12 bases match TRBD2. CDR1 is SGHRS and CDR2 is YFSETQ in the germline V gene. The junction had 8 bases not matched to a gene; V was cut back by 4 bases and J by 5 bases. The CDR3 extends over 16 amino acids. The CDR3 sequence is CASSTRTSGVGDTQYF. The CDR3 nucleotides are TGCGCCAGCAGCACCAGGACTAGCGGGGTGGGAGATACGCAGTATTTT.

The chain combines TRBV5-1 with TRBJ2-7, with 8 bases fitting TRBD1. Trimming took 0 bases from V and 2 from J; bases not matched to a gene: 7. Germline assignment: CDR1 SGHRS and CDR2 YFSETQ. The CDR3 has 16 amino acids. CDR3 sequence (DNA): TGCGCCAGCAGCTTGGGTCTGGCAGGGGGCACCTACGAGCAGTACTTC. Its translation is CASSLGLAGGTYEQYF.

The chain employs TRBV5-1 and TRBJ2-1; maybe TRBD1 (7 bases). Germline CDR1 is SGHRS and CDR2 is YFSETQ. Trimming stripped 0 bases from V and 4 bases from J, with 14 bases between. The CDR3 spans 16 residues. DNA for the CDR3: TGCGCCAGCAGCTTGGCAGGGGCAGGGGGGTACAATGAGCAGTTCTTC. Translated: CASSLAGAGGYNEQFF.

CDR3 in amino acids: CASSPGTSGGEETQYF. CDR3 nucleotides: TGCGCCAGCAGCCCAGGGACTAGCGGGGGGGAAGAGACCCAGTACTTC. The chain uses TRBV5-1 and TRBJ2-5; 16 bases fit TRBD2. Germline V CDR1 and CDR2: SGHRS, YFSETQ. The CDR3 covers 16 residues. The V and J ends lost 4 bases and 3 bases, in that order; junction bases with no gene match: 3. Combining the CDR3 with reference TRBV5-1 and TRBJ2-5 gives the whole variable domain KAGVTQTPRYLIKTRGQQVTLSCSPISGHRSVSWYQQTPGQGLQFLFEYFSETQRNKGNFPGRFSGRQFSNSRSEMNVSTLELGDSALYLCASSPGTSGGEETQYFGPGTRLLVL.

The chain links TRBV11-2 to TRBJ1-4, with 9 bases lining up with TRBD1. The germline gives CDR1 SGHAT, CDR2 FQNNGV. V shed 6 bases, J shed 0 bases, and the junction held 11 bases outside the gene matches. This CDR3 region has 18 residues. The CDR3 DNA reads as TGTGCCAGCAGACAGGGACAGGGACGGAAGGCAACTAATGAAAAACTGTTTTTT. Amino acid sequence: CASRQGQGRKATNEKLFF.